Listed below are T cell receptor beta chains from one sample, sequenced in a study of identical twins. TCRdb re-called the 5' RACE reads with MiXCR, one entry per CDR3 protein. The sample carries about 190,000 distinct CDR3 sequences, approximately 15% recorded once. These same records also appear under a second study, on T cells expressing NK-cell markers.

Material: CD8+ T cells sorted from blood. Receptors were obtained from a woman aged 18-29 years in good health. Both conserved end residues are part of each CDR3. Each record gives: J gene, D gene, V gene, clone size, CDR3 protein, CDR3 DNA. A D gene is named only where the DNA matches it firmly. Expanded clones get a size class; other rows say once, few or many, or leave the size out.

j_call: TRBJ1-1; d_call: NA; v_call: TRBV25-1; clone_size: few; cdr3_aa: CASSRTLDLAEAFF; cdr3_nt: TGTGCCAGCTCGAGGACTCTGGACTTAGCTGAAGCTTTCTTT
j_call: TRBJ2-7; d_call: NA; v_call: TRBV2; clone_size: NA; cdr3_aa: CASRESINEQYF; cdr3_nt: TGTGCCAGCAGAGAGTCGATAAACGAGCAGTACTTC
j_call: TRBJ1-4; d_call: NA; v_call: TRBV12-3/TRBV12-4; clone_size: NA; cdr3_aa: CASSPGGEKLFF; cdr3_nt: TGTGCCAGCAGCCCTGGGGGGGAAAAACTGTTTTTT
j_call: TRBJ2-7; d_call: TRBD1; v_call: TRBV7-8; clone_size: NA; cdr3_aa: CASSLGPGGSYEQYF; cdr3_nt: TGTGCCAGCAGCTTAGGTCCAGGGGGATCCTACGAGCAGTACTTC
j_call: TRBJ1-1; d_call: NA; v_call: TRBV6-2/TRBV6-3; clone_size: few; cdr3_aa: CASSHHPANEAFF; cdr3_nt: TGTGCCAGCAGTCATCACCCGGCCAATGAAGCTTTCTTT
j_call: TRBJ2-7; d_call: NA; v_call: TRBV10-3; clone_size: few; cdr3_aa: CAISDLSRGHEQYF; cdr3_nt: TGTGCCATCAGTGACCTATCCAGGGGACACGAGCAGTACTTC
j_call: TRBJ2-2; d_call: TRBD2; v_call: TRBV6-2/TRBV6-3; clone_size: few; cdr3_aa: CASSSGLDTGELFF; cdr3_nt: TGTGCCAGCAGCTCGGGACTAGACACCGGGGAGCTGTTTTTT
j_call: TRBJ2-5; d_call: NA; v_call: TRBV10-2; clone_size: NA; cdr3_aa: CASSDSLGEETQYF; cdr3_nt: TGCGCCAGCAGTGATAGTCTAGGCGAAGAGACCCAGTACTTC
j_call: TRBJ2-7; d_call: TRBD1; v_call: TRBV9; clone_size: many; cdr3_aa: CASTGQGDYEQYF; cdr3_nt: TGTGCCAGCACCGGACAGGGTGACTACGAGCAGTACTTC
j_call: TRBJ2-1; d_call: NA; v_call: TRBV16; clone_size: NA; cdr3_aa: CASSPQNEQFF; cdr3_nt: TGTGCCAGCAGCCCTCAGAATGAGCAGTTCTTC
j_call: TRBJ2-7; d_call: NA; v_call: TRBV7-9; clone_size: NA; cdr3_aa: CASTGHYYYEQYF; cdr3_nt: TGTGCCAGCACGGGACATTACTACTACGAGCAGTACTTC
j_call: TRBJ2-7; d_call: NA; v_call: TRBV5-1; clone_size: NA; cdr3_aa: CASSLYSGSSYEQYF; cdr3_nt: TGCGCCAGCAGCTTGTATAGCGGAAGCTCCTACGAGCAGTACTTC
j_call: TRBJ1-2; d_call: NA; v_call: TRBV20-1; clone_size: few; cdr3_aa: CSAIVLEGYTF; cdr3_nt: TGCAGTGCTATAGTTCTGGAAGGCTACACCTTC
j_call: TRBJ2-7; d_call: TRBD1; v_call: TRBV5-1; clone_size: few; cdr3_aa: CASSLLWDRTYEQYF; cdr3_nt: TGCGCCAGCAGCTTGTTGTGGGACAGAACCTACGAGCAGTACTTC